This record concerns one T cell receptor beta chain sequence. This table comes from immunoSEQ multiplex PCR, and its TCRdb copy is limited to in-frame clones, with some not included. Of about 150,000 clones listed, 75% to 95% are singletons. This CDR3 has 14 amino acids. Trimming left V 0 bases short and J 0 bases short, with 8 bases between. Germline values: CDR1 SQVTM, CDR2 ANQGSEA. The data belong to a study of blood T cell repertoires in COVID-19. This rearrangement joins TRBV29-1 to TRBJ1-2; tentatively, D is TRBD1 (5 bases). The sequence came from a man in his forties or fifties with acute or convalescent COVID-19. The sample consisted of peripheral blood. DNA of the CDR3: TGCAGCGTTGAAGACAGGGATACTAACTATGGCTACACCTTC. This translates into CSVEDRDTNYGYTF.